This T cell receptor (beta chain) appears in the sequencing data of a study of PD-1 blockade in classical Hodgkin lymphoma. Study conclusions and caveats: The drivers behind the repertoire differences, possibly disease activity or prior therapy, remain undefined. Newly diagnosed patients were reported to start with lower TCR diversity than healthy donors.

CDR1 SGHKS and CDR2 YYEKEE come from the germline V gene (reference sequence). Trimming cost V 5 bases and J 6 bases, with 15 bases left between them. The CDR3 spans 13 residues. Here immunoSEQ multiplex PCR was the method, and the copy in TCRdb shows in-frame clones only, minus some. There are 70,000 or so clones in the sample; 93% occur only once, and more than 2% lies in the top ten. Time point described: newly diagnosed, previously untreated cHL patient sample. It was PBMCs in newly diagnosed, untreated classical Hodgkin lymphoma that served as comparison. On this clone itself: Its antigen is as yet unknown.

Specimen: peripheral blood mononuclear cells (PBMCs). The receptor comes from a human donor with classical Hodgkin lymphoma. The genes are TRBV5-5 and TRBJ2-7; D might be TRBD1 or TRBD2, each matching 5 bases. The DNA of the CDR3 is TGTGCCAGCAGTACCGGGACCCTCCCCGAGCAGTACTTC. Residues: CASSTGTLPEQYF.